A single count supports the clone carrying this T cell receptor beta chain. Its antigen is not known. The assay was immunoSEQ multiplex PCR, and TCRdb's table has in-frame clones only and misses some. The table lists around 84,000 clones, around 90% of them singletons, with roughly 0.2% in the top ten. These data are taken from a study of OX40 agonist ivuxolimab in advanced cancers. Study summary: Hepatocellular carcinoma, melanoma, renal cell or head and neck cancer was diagnosed in the dose-escalation patients. Findings of the study overall: CD4+ and CD8+ T cells in blood underwent clonal expansion by week 6 at 0.1 to 3.0 mg/kg. In CD8+ T cells, expanded clones were on average more numerous than in CD4+.

Trimming cost V 8 bases and J 4 bases, with 15 bases left between them. CDR1 is SNHLY and CDR2 is FYNNEI in the germline V gene. This CDR3 has 14 amino acids. Baseline, cycle 4 day 1, and cycle 7 day 1 were the blood sampling points. Sequenced material: CD4+ or CD8+ T cells sorted from blood, taken in a trial of the OX40 agonist ivuxolimab. The clonotype was recovered from an adult with an advanced solid tumor such as melanoma, head and neck, liver or kidney cancer. This sequence joins TRBV2 and TRBJ2-4, with a possible D match to TRBD2 (5 bases). As DNA, the CDR3 is TGTGCCAGCCGGGTGGAATCGGGGAAAAACATTCAGTACTTC. Protein: CASRVESGKNIQYF. Using reference TRBV2 and TRBJ2-4 for the parts outside the CDR3, the full variable domain is EPEVTQTPSHQVTQMGQEVILRCVPISNHLYFYWYRQILGQKVEFLVSFYNNEISEKSEIFDDQFSVERPDGSNFTLKIRSTKLEDSAMYFCASRVESGKNIQYFGAGTRLSVL.